This TCR beta chain was documented in a study of yellow fever vaccine responses in identical twins. Whole-study findings and limits: Convergence reportedly seemed to mark part of the twins' vaccine T cell response, with personalization marking the rest.

Deletions cut 0 bases from V and 1 base from J, with 3 bases between. The CDR3 has 13 amino acids. Germline V lookup: CDR1 LNHNV, CDR2 YYDKDF (reference sequence). With regard to this clonotype: Its antigen is undetermined.

TCRdb fed the RT-PCR reads into MiXCR, producing one record per CDR3 protein. The repertoire holds about 6,000 distinct CDR3 sequences, with over 60% as singletons. This sequence was found in a woman between 18 and 29 years old who received the yellow fever vaccine. V usage is TRBV15 and J usage is TRBJ1-1; D gene uncertain. Sequencing was performed on T cells from blood (PBMCs), unsorted or a sorted subset (not recorded which), taken before or after yellow fever vaccination (not recorded which). CDR3 region: CATSRDRNTEAFF. In DNA, the CDR3 is TGTGCCACCAGCAGAGACAGGAACACTGAAGCTTTCTTT.